The clone carrying this T cell receptor beta chain was seen more than once but under ten times. Its antigen is unknown. These data come from a study of human T cells and chemical hapten exposure. With 6 bases removed from V and 4 bases from J, the gap between germline ends came to 13 bases. Germline CDR1 reads SQVTM; CDR2 reads ANQGSEA. The CDR3 covers 13 residues. MiXCR, run by TCRdb on the RACE reads, gives a single entry per CDR3 protein. The table shows roughly 190,000 distinct CDR3 sequences, with 20% to 25% occurring only once. Time point: patch test 1, 2 weeks after DPC sensitization. Stated treatment: therapeutic diphenylcyclopropenone sensitization with weekly scalp DPC. Blood draws came before every patch-test application. Alopecia patients between 18 and 70 years old and suitable for DPC were used as donors. Study-wide results and caveats: Expanded TCRs showed more large CDR3 clusters than pre-sensitization or healthy control sets.

This sample comprised whole blood, obtained in connection with sensitization to the hapten diphenylcyclopropenone (DPC). The TCR comes from a woman in her forties or fifties with alopecia areata. Some clones in this sample may be carry-over from other donors' samples. The V and J genes are TRBV29-1 and TRBJ2-1; D ambiguous. Here the CDR3 reads CSVQEVGYNEQFF. In nucleotides, the CDR3 is TGCAGCGTCCAAGAGGTCGGGTACAATGAGCAGTTCTTC.